One and the same sample provided the 30 T cell receptor beta chains below, sequenced in a study of blood T cell repertoires in COVID-19. The table came from immunoSEQ multiplex PCR; TCRdb's copy has only in-frame clones and leaves some out. The table lists 200,000 to 250,000 clones, around four fifths of them singletons. The material sequenced was peripheral blood. All receptors derive from a woman aged 45 to 65 with active or convalescent COVID-19.

The chain recombines TRBV2 with TRBJ1-2, with 10 bases identical to TRBD1. V was pared by 6 bases and J by 2 bases, with 3 bases of the junction left unmatched. The CDR3 has 14 residues. CDR1 and CDR2 from the germline V gene are SNHLY and FYNNEI. The chain's CDR3 is CASRTGGANYGYTF. CDR3 DNA: TGTGCCAGCAGGACAGGGGGCGCAAACTATGGCTACACCTTC. The full variable domain, in which reference TRBV2 and TRBJ1-2 provide the parts outside the CDR3, is EPEVTQTPSHQVTQMGQEVILRCVPISNHLYFYWYRQILGQKVEFLVSFYNNEISEKSEIFDDQFSVERPDGSNFTLKIRSTKLEDSAMYFCASRTGGANYGYTFGSGTRLTVV.

This clone was counted once. The chain uses TRBV5-6 and TRBJ2-7; the D gene is possibly TRBD1 (5 bases). The length of the CDR3 is 12 residues. The V gene lost 4 bases and the J gene lost 1 base, with 6 bases spanning the gap. The germline gives CDR1 SGHDT, CDR2 YYEEEE. The CDR3 DNA is TGTGCCAGCAGCAGGGGATCCTACGAGCAGTACGTC. Amino acids: CASSRGSYEQYV.

In regard to this clone: The same CDR3 also results from other DNA sequences found in this sample. The chain uses TRBV18 and TRBJ1-6; TRBD1 matches at 7 bases. V shed 2 bases, J shed 9 bases, and the junction held 7 bases outside the gene matches. Germline V gene data show CDR1 as KGHSH and CDR2 as LQKENI. The CDR3 has 15 amino acids. In DNA, the CDR3 is TGTGCCAGCTCACCAAATGACAGGGATGGTTCACCCCTCCACTTT. Protein sequence: CASSPNDRDGSPLHF.

The genes are TRBV4-2 and TRBJ2-1; 12 bases are a match to TRBD2. The CDR3 has 15 amino acids. V was pared by 1 base and J by 7 bases, with 2 bases of the junction left unmatched. Germline V gene lookup returns CDR1 LGHNA and CDR2 YNFKEQ. The DNA for the CDR3 is TGTGCCAGCAGCCAAGGGACTAGCGGGGAGAATGAGCAGTTCTTC. Translating gives CASSQGTSGENEQFF.

The chain has TRBV7-9 and TRBJ2-3; 11 bases align to TRBD2. CDR3 length equals 16 residues. Germline lookup yields CDR1 SEHNR and CDR2 FQNEAQ (reference sequence). The V and J ends lost 1 base and 3 bases, in that order; junction bases with no gene match: 3. CDR3 sequence: CASSLGVAGGTDTQYF. The CDR3 DNA follows: TGTGCCAGCAGCTTAGGGGTAGCGGGGGGGACAGATACGCAGTATTTT.

The rearrangement joins TRBV7-6 to TRBJ1-1; D unresolved. Trimming removed 5 bases at V and 0 bases at J, with 13 bases between. Germline lookup yields CDR1 SGHVS and CDR2 FNYEAQ. This CDR3 comprises 15 residues. The CDR3 sequence is CASSPRPGVNTEAFF. The CDR3 DNA reads TGTGCCAGCAGCCCCAGGCCCGGGGTGAACACTGAAGCTTTCTTT. Based on the CDR3 plus reference TRBV7-6 and TRBJ1-1, the full variable domain is GAGVSQSPRYKVTKRGQDVALRCDPISGHVSLYWYRQALGQGPEFLTYFNYEAQQDKSGLPNDRFSAERPEGSISTLTIQRTEQRDSAMYRCASSPRPGVNTEAFFGQGTRLTVV.

The genes are TRBV6-5 and TRBJ1-1; 7 positions match TRBD1. CDR3 length: 14 residues. The germline V gene encodes CDR1 MNHEY and CDR2 SVGAGI. V was clipped by 4 bases and J by 0 bases; unmatched bases: 2. The CDR3 bases are TGTGCCAGCAGTTCCGGGACAGTGAACACTGAAGCTTTCTTT. It is translated as CASSSGTVNTEAFF.

The gene calls are TRBV11-2 and TRBJ2-5; D is unclear. This CDR3 is 11 amino acids long. Trimming removed 5 bases at V and 1 base at J, with 2 bases between. In germline, CDR1 is SGHAT, CDR2 FQNNGV. The CDR3 DNA sequence: TGTGCCAGCAGCCTCCAAGAGACCCAGTACTTC. Translation gives CASSLQETQYF.

CDR3 bases: TGTGCCAGTAGTAGAAGGGGTAGAGGTGGCTACACCTTC. Residues: CASSRRGRGGYTF. V and J are TRBV19 and TRBJ1-2, with D perhaps matching TRBD1 (5 bases). Trimming left V 4 bases short and J 7 bases short, with 13 bases between. This CDR3 has 13 amino acids. Germline assignment: CDR1 LNHDA and CDR2 SQIVND (reference sequence).

Worth noting for this clone: The same CDR3 also results from other DNA sequences found in this sample. This chain joins TRBV18 and TRBJ1-5; TRBD1 matches at 10 bases. CDR3 size: 15 residues. Germline values: CDR1 KGHSH, CDR2 LQKENI. V dropped 6 bases and J dropped 2; count of bases not matched to a gene: 4. In DNA, the CDR3 is TGTGCCAGCTCCCCGGACAGGGGGGGCAATCAGCCCCAGCATTTT. This encodes CASSPDRGGNQPQHF. The whole variable domain, remainder taken from reference TRBV18 and TRBJ1-5, is NAGVMQNPRHLVRRRGQEARLRCSPMKGHSHVYWYRQLPEEGLKFMVYLQKENIIDESGMPKERFSAEFPKEGPSILRIQQVVRGDSAAYFCASSPDRGGNQPQHFGDGTRLSIL.

The chain is built from TRBV18 and TRBJ1-2, with D possibly TRBD1 on 5 matching bases. The CDR3 is 15 amino acids. Per germline, CDR1 KGHSH and CDR2 LQKENI. Trimming left V 4 bases short and J 4 bases short, with 16 bases between. The CDR3 is CASSLNSGDGYGYTF. CDR3 DNA: TGTGCCAGCTCACTCAATTCGGGGGACGGCTATGGCTACACCTTC.

The chain's CDR3 is CASSPDRGYNEKLFF. As DNA, the CDR3 is TGTGCCAGCTCACCCGACAGGGGGTATAATGAAAAACTGTTTTTT. The rearrangement links TRBV18 to TRBJ1-4, with 9 bases aligning to TRBD1. V lost 3 bases, J lost 4 bases, and 3 bases stayed unmatched. The germline gives CDR1 KGHSH, CDR2 LQKENI. There are 15 residues in the CDR3.

This clone has a handful of counts. V usage is TRBV11-2 and J usage is TRBJ2-3; 8 nucleotides align to TRBD2. CDR3 length: 15 amino acids. The J segment lost 1 base and the V segment lost 3 bases, leaving 3 bases of the junction unmatched. Germline V lookup: CDR1 SGHAT, CDR2 FQNNGV. CDR3 region: CASSFQAGGTDTQYF. The CDR3 DNA is TGTGCCAGCAGCTTCCAAGCGGGAGGCACAGATACGCAGTATTTT.

This chain uses TRBV5-1 with TRBJ2-7, with D tentatively TRBD1 (6 bases). CDR1 SGHRS and CDR2 YFSETQ come from the germline V gene. The CDR3 extends over 16 amino acids. The V gene lost 5 bases and the J gene lost 0 bases, with 18 bases spanning the gap. CDR3 coding DNA: TGCGCCAGCAGATATTTGACGGTGGGGGCCTCCTACGAGCAGTACTTC. Translation: CASRYLTVGASYEQYF.

This chain joins TRBV5-1 and TRBJ2-7; 9 nucleotides align to TRBD1. CDR1 is SGHRS and CDR2 is YFSETQ in the germline V gene. The CDR3 runs to 15 residues. After removal of 0 bases from V and 6 bases from J, the junction contained 7 bases not matched to a gene. The CDR3 sequence: CASSLGGTGPGEQYF. The CDR3 DNA is TGCGCCAGCAGCTTGGGCGGGACAGGGCCTGGCGAGCAGTACTTC.

This clone was counted a few times. V gene TRBV10-1 combines with J gene TRBJ2-5, with D possibly matching TRBD2 (5 bases). Germline assignment: CDR1 WNHNN and CDR2 SYGVQD (reference sequence). Deletions cut 1 base from V and 5 bases from J, with 8 bases between. The CDR3 is 13 residues long. The CDR3 here is CASSEYGKETQYF. CDR3 sequence (DNA): TGCGCCAGCAGTGAGTACGGGAAGGAGACCCAGTACTTC.

The chain combines TRBV19 with TRBJ1-1, with D possibly TRBD1 on 5 matching bases. The length of the CDR3 is 14 residues. CDR1 is LNHDA and CDR2 is SQIVND in the germline V gene (reference sequence). Trimming took off 5 bases at V and 5 bases at J, with 15 bases between the two ends. The CDR3 spells CASSFREIGTEAFF. In DNA, the CDR3 is TGTGCCAGTAGTTTCAGGGAAATTGGAACTGAAGCTTTCTTT.

This rearrangement joins TRBV5-1 to TRBJ2-5; TRBD2 matches 8 bases. Germline CDR1 is SGHRS and CDR2 is YFSETQ. The CDR3 is made up of 15 amino acids. Trimming removed 4 bases from V and 2 bases from J; junction bases left unmatched: 7. The CDR3 loop is CASSAGTSFQETQYF. In DNA, the CDR3 is TGCGCCAGCAGCGCCGGGACTAGTTTTCAAGAGACCCAGTACTTC.

The gene calls are TRBV5-6 and TRBJ1-2; no definite D call. V dropped 1 base and J dropped 8 bases, with 9 bases sitting between them. The CDR3 length is 12 residues. Germline V CDR1 and CDR2: SGHDT, YYEEEE. The DNA for the CDR3 is TGTGCCAGCAGCTTGCCCCCGAGGGGCTACACCTTC. This translates into CASSLPPRGYTF.

This clone showed up just once. V and J are TRBV15 and TRBJ2-5, with D perhaps matching TRBD2 (5 bases). Looked up from germline, CDR1 is LNHNV and CDR2 is YYDKDF (reference sequence). V was pared by 5 bases and J by 4 bases, with 14 bases between. The CDR3 has 14 residues. The CDR3 protein is CATSQASSGETQYF. The DNA for the CDR3 is TGTGCCACCAGCCAGGCGAGCAGCGGAGAGACCCAGTACTTC.

V is TRBV28 and J is TRBJ1-2; D uncertain. The germline V and J ends were trimmed by 5 bases and 7 bases, with 11 bases remaining between them. CDR1 and CDR2 from the germline V gene are MDHEN and SYDVKM. The CDR3 spans 12 residues. The CDR3 loop reads CASSTRSSGYTF. For the CDR3, the DNA is TGTGCCAGCAGTACCCGCAGTTCTGGCTACACCTTC.

V is TRBV19 and J is TRBJ2-4; 12 positions match TRBD2. Germline V gene data show CDR1 as LNHDA and CDR2 as SQIVND (reference sequence). The CDR3 runs 19 residues. J gave up 0 bases and V 6 bases, and 12 bases lay outside the gene matches. CDR3 in DNA: TGTGCCAGTAGGCCTACTAGCGGGGGGCTCGGCTTAGCCAAAAACATTCAGTACTTC. Translating it yields CASRPTSGGLGLAKNIQYF.

The CDR3 loop is CASSESQNYGYTF. In DNA, the CDR3 is TGTGCCAGCAGTGAAAGCCAAAACTATGGCTACACCTTC. The genes are TRBV2 and TRBJ1-2, with D hard to call. This CDR3 has 13 residues. The V and J ends lost 2 bases and 2 bases respectively, with 6 bases between them. The germline gives CDR1 SNHLY, CDR2 FYNNEI.

The J gene is TRBJ2-1, the V gene TRBV9; 10 positions agree with TRBD2. Germline loops: CDR1 SGDLS, CDR2 YYNGEE. V gave up 4 bases and J gave up 5 bases; unmatched junction bases: 6. This CDR3 is 15 amino acids long. CDR3 in DNA: TGTGCCAGCAGCCTCCGGACTAGCGGAAACAATGAGCAGTTCTTC. Protein: CASSLRTSGNNEQFF.

The chain links TRBV11-3 to TRBJ1-1; no clear D. V dropped 3 bases and J dropped 8 bases, with 10 bases sitting between them. The CDR3 totals 12 residues. Germline V lookup: CDR1 SGHNT, CDR2 YENEEA. The CDR3 DNA reads TGTGCCAGCAGCTTGCGGGGTGAAGAAGCTTTCTTT. This gives the protein CASSLRGEEAFF.

The DNA for the CDR3 is TGTGCCAGCAGCTTTGGACAGGGTGAGACCCAGTACTTC. Its protein product is CASSFGQGETQYF. The V gene is TRBV5-4, the J gene TRBJ2-5, with TRBD1 matching 8 bases. J lost 5 bases, V lost 2 bases, and 2 bases had no gene match. The CDR3 contains 13 residues. The V gene's germline CDR1 is SGHNT and CDR2 YYREEE (reference sequence).

The chain couples TRBV6-1 to TRBJ1-5, with D hard to call. Germline V gene sequence: CDR1 MNHNS, CDR2 SASEGT. This CDR3 comprises 15 residues. The V end lost 2 bases, the J end lost 0 bases, and 8 bases lay between the germline ends. The CDR3 coding sequence is TGTGCCAGCAGTGAACAGTCTTATAGCAATCAGCCCCAGCATTTT. This sequence encodes CASSEQSYSNQPQHF.

The rearrangement joins TRBV6-2 or TRBV6-3 to TRBJ2-7; 8 bases match TRBD2. V shed 5 bases and J 5 bases; nucleotides not matched to a gene: 5. From germline, CDR1 is MNHEY and CDR2 SVGEGT. This CDR3 has 13 amino acids. CDR3 in DNA: TGTGCCAGCAGTCCGCGGGAGGTCGACGAGCAGTACTTC. Translated, it gives CASSPREVDEQYF.

In this sample, this clone turned up once. This chain links TRBV15 with TRBJ1-4; the match to TRBD1 covers 7 bases. Germline V gene sequence: CDR1 LNHNV, CDR2 YYDKDF (reference sequence). The CDR3 consists of 12 residues. Trimming took 3 bases from V and 8 from J; bases not matched to a gene: 0. CDR3 coding DNA: TGTGCCACCAGCAGGGGACAGGAAAAACTGTTTTTT. As protein: CATSRGQEKLFF.

The V gene is TRBV28, the J gene TRBJ1-4, with D tentatively TRBD1 (5 bases). The germline V gene has CDR1 MDHEN and CDR2 SYDVKM. The V gene lost 5 bases and the J gene lost 14 bases, with 27 bases spanning the gap. The CDR3 runs to 16 residues. CDR3 amino acids: CASSPGGTRRAETLFF. The CDR3 DNA reads TGTGCCAGCAGTCCCGGGGGGACGCGTCGGGCCGAAACGCTGTTTTTT.